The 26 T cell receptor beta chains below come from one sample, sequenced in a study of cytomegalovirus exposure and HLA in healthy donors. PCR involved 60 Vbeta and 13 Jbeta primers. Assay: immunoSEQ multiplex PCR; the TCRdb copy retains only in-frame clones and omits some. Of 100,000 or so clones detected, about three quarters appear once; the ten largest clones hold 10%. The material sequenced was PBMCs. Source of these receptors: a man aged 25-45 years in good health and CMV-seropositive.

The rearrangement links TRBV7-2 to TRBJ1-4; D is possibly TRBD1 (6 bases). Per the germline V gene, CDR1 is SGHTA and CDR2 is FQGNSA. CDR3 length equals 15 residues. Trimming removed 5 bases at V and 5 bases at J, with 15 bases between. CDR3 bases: TGTGCCAGCAGCCCAGACCCGGGACAAAATGAAAAACTGTTTTTT. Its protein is CASSPDPGQNEKLFF.

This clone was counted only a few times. DNA for the CDR3: TGCAGCGTCGATACAGGATCCACTAACTATGGCTACACCTTC. It specifies CSVDTGSTNYGYTF. V is TRBV29-1 and J is TRBJ1-2; possible D gene TRBD1, 5 bases. The CDR3 totals 14 residues. The V and J ends lost 6 bases and 0 bases respectively, with 14 bases between them. The germline V gene encodes CDR1 SQVTM and CDR2 ANQGSEA.

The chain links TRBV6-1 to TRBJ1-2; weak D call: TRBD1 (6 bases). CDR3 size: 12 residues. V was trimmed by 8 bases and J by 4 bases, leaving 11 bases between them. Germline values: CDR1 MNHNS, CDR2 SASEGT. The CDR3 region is CASVRTAYGYTF. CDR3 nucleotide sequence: TGTGCCAGCGTAAGGACAGCCTATGGCTACACCTTC.

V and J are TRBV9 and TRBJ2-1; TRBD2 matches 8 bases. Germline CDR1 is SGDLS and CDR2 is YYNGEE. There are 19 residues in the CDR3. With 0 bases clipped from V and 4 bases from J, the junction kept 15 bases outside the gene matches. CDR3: CASSVGRGGGGPQYNEQFF. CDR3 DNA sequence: TGTGCCAGCAGCGTAGGTCGGGGTGGCGGGGGGCCTCAATACAATGAGCAGTTCTTC.

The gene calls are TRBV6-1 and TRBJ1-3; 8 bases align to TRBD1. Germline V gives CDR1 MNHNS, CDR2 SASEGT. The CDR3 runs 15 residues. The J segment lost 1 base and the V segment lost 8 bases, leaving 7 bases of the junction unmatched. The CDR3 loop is CASPIQGASGNTIYF. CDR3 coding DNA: TGTGCCAGCCCCATCCAGGGGGCTTCTGGAAACACCATATATTTT.

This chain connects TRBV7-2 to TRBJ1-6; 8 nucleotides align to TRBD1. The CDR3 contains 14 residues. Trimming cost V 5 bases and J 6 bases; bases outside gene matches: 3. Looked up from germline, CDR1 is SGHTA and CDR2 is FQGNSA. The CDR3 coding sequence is TGTGCCAGCAGCACGACAGGGGCTAATTCACCCCTCCACTTT. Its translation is CASSTTGANSPLHF.

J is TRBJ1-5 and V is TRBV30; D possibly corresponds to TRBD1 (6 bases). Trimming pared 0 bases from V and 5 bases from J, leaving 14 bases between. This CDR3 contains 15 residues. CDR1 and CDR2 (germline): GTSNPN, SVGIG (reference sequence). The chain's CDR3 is CAWSVLGTPHQPQHF. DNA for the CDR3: TGTGCCTGGAGTGTCCTCGGGACACCACATCAGCCCCAGCATTTT.

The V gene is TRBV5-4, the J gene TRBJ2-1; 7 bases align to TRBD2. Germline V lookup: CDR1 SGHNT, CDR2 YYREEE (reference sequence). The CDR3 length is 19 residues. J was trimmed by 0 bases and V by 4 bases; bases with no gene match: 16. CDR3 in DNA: TGTGCCAGCAGCCCCGCTGCTATTTTGTCGGGAGGCTCCTACAATGAGCAGTTCTTC. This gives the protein CASSPAAILSGGSYNEQFF.

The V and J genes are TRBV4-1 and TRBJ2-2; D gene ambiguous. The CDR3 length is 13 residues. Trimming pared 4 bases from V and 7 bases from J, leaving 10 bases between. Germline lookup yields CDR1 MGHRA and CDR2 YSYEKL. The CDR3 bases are TGCGCCAGCAGCCCCATACTCGGCGGGGAGCTGTTTTTT. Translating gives CASSPILGGELFF.

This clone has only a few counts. The chain's CDR3 is CASSQDQLSQLEHFF. The CDR3 DNA sequence: TGCGCCAGCAGCCAAGATCAGTTGAGCCAGCTGGAGCATTTCTTT. The V call is TRBV4-1, the J call TRBJ1-1; no clear D gene. Germline CDR1 reads MGHRA; CDR2 reads YSYEKL. The CDR3 runs to 15 residues. Deletions cut 0 bases from V and 13 bases from J, with 21 bases between.

The CDR3 nucleotides are TGTGCCAGCAGTCCTCGGACAGATATTAATGAAAAACTGTTTTTT. Translating it yields CASSPRTDINEKLFF. The chain joins TRBV27 to TRBJ1-4; TRBD1 might be the D (6 bases). Trimming pared 5 bases from V and 4 bases from J, leaving 14 bases between. The CDR3 spans 15 residues. The germline CDR1 and CDR2 sequences are MNHEY and SMNVEV (reference sequence). Using reference TRBV27 and TRBJ1-4 for the parts outside the CDR3, the full variable domain is EAQVTQNPRYLITVTGKKLTVTCSQNMNHEYMSWYRQDPGLGLRQIYYSMNVEVTDKGDVPEGYKVSRKEKRNFPLILESPSPNQTSLYFCASSPRTDINEKLFFGSGTQLSVL.

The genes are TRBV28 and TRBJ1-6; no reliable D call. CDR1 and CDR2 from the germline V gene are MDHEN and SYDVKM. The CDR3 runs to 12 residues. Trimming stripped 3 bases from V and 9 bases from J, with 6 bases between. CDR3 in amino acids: CASSFRLSPLHF. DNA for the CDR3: TGTGCCAGCAGTTTCCGTCTTTCACCCCTCCACTTT.

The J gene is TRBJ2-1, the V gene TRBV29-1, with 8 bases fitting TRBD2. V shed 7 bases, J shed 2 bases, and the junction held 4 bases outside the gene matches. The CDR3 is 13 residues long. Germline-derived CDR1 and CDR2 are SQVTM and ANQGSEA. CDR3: CSAPGLAYNEQFF. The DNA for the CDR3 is TGCAGCGCCCCGGGACTAGCCTACAATGAGCAGTTCTTC.

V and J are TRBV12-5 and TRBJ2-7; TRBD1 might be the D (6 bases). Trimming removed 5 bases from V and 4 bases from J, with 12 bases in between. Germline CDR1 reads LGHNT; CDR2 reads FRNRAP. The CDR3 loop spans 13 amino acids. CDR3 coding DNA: TGTGCTAGTGGTCTCCCAGGACAGTACGAGCAGTACTTC. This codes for CASGLPGQYEQYF.

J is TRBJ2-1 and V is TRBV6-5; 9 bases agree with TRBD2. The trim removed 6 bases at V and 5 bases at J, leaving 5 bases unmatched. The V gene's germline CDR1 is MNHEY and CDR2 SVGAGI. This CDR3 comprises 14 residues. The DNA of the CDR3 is TGTGCCAGCAGGGGACTAGCCCAAAACAATGAGCAGTTCTTC. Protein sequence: CASRGLAQNNEQFF.

The CDR3 bases are TGTGCCAGCTCACCAGTTAATTCGGGGTCCGAGCAGTACTTC. Translation gives CASSPVNSGSEQYF. The chain combines TRBV18 with TRBJ2-7, with D possibly TRBD2 on 5 matching bases. The CDR3 spans 14 residues. Per germline, CDR1 KGHSH and CDR2 LQKENI. V was pared by 2 bases and J by 6 bases, with 14 bases between.

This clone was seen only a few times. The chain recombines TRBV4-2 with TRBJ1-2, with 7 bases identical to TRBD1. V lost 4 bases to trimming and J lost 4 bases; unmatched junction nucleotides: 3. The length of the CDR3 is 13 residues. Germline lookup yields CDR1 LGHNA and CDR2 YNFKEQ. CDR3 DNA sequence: TGTGCCAGCAGCCCCAGGACAGGCTATGGCTACACCTTC. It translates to CASSPRTGYGYTF.

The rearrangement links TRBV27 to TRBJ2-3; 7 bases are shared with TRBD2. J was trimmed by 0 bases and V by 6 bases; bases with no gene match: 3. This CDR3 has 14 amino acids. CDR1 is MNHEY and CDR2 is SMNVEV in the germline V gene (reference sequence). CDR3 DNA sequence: TGTGCCAGCAGGCGGGAGTGGAGCACAGATACGCAGTATTTT. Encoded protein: CASRREWSTDTQYF.

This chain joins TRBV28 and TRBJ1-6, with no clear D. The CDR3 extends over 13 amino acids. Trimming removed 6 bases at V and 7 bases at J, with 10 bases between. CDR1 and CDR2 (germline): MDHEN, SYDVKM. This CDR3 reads CASSRQQNSPLHF. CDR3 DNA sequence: TGTGCCAGCAGCCGCCAACAGAATTCACCCCTCCACTTT.

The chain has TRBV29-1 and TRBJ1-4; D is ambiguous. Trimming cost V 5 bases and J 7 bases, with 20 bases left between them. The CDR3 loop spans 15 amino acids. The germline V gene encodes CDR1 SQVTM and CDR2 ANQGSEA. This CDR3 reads CSVTTPEGFSEKLFF. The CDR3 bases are TGCAGCGTTACTACACCTGAGGGTTTTTCTGAAAAACTGTTTTTT. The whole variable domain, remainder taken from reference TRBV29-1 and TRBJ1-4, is SAVISQKPSRDICQRGTSLTIQCQVDSQVTMMFWYRQQPGQSLTLIATANQGSEATYESGFVIDKFPISRPNLTFSTLTVSNMSPEDSSIYLCSVTTPEGFSEKLFFGSGTQLSVL.

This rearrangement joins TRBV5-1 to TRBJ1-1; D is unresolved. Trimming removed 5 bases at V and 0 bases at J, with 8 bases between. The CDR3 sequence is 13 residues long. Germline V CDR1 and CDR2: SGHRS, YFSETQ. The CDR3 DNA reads TGCGCCAGCAGGGTCCAGATGAACACTGAAGCTTTCTTT. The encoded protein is CASRVQMNTEAFF.

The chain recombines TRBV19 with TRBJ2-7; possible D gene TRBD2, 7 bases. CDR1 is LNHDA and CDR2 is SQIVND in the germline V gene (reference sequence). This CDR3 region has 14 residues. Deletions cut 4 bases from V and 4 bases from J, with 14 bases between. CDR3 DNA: TGTGCCAGTAGTACGACGGGGGGCCCTTACGAGCAGTACTTC. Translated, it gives CASSTTGGPYEQYF.

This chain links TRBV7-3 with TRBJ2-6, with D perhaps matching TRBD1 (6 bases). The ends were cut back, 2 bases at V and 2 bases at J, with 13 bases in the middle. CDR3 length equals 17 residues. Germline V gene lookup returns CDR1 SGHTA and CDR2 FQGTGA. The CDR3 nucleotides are TGTGCCAGCAGCTTACCAGGGGCCTCCCCTGGGGCCAACGTCCTGACTTTC. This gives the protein CASSLPGASPGANVLTF.

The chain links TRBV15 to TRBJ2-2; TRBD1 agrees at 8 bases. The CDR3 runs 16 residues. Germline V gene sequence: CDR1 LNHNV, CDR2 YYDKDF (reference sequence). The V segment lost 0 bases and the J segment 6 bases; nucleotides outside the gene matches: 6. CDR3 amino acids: CATSRERGQGPGELFF. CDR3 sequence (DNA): TGTGCCACCAGCAGAGAAAGAGGACAGGGCCCCGGGGAGCTGTTTTTT.

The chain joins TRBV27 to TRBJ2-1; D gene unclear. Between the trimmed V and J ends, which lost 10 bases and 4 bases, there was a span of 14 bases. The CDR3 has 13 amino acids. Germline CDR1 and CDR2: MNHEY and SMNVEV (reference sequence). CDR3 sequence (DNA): TGTGCCAACAAGATCGCCAGGTACAATGAGCAGTTCTTC. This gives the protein CANKIARYNEQFF.

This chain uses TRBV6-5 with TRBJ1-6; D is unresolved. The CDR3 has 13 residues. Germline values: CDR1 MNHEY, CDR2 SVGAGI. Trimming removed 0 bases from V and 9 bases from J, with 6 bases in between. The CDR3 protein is CASSYSAGSPLHF. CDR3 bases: TGTGCCAGCAGTTACTCAGCGGGTTCACCCCTCCACTTT.